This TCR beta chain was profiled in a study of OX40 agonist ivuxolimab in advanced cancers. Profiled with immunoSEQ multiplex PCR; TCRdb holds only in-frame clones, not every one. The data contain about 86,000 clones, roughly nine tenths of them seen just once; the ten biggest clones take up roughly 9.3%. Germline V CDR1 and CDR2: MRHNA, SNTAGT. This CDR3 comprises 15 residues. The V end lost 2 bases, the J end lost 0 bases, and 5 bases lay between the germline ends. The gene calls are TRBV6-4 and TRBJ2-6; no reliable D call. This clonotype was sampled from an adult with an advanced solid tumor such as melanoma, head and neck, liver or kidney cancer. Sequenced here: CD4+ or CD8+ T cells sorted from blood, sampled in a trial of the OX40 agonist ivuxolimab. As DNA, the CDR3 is TGTGCCAGCAGTGACGGTTTCTCTGGGGCCAACGTCCTGACTTTC. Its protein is CASSDGFSGANVLTF.